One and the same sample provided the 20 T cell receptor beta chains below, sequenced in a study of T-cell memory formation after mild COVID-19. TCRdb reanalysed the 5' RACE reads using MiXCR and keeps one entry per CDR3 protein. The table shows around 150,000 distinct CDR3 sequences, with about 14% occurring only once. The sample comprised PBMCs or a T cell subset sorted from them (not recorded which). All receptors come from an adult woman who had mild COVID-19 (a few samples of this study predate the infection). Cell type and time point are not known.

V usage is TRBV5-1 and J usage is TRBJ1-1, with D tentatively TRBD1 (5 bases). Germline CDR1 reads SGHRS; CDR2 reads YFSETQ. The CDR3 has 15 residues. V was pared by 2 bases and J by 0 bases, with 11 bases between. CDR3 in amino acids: CASSLAQTVNTEAFF. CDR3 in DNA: TGCGCCAGCAGCTTAGCCCAGACAGTGAACACTGAAGCTTTCTTT. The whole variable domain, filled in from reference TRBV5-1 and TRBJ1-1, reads KAGVTQTPRYLIKTRGQQVTLSCSPISGHRSVSWYQQTPGQGLQFLFEYFSETQRNKGNFPGRFSGRQFSNSRSEMNVSTLELGDSALYLCASSLAQTVNTEAFFGQGTRLTVV.

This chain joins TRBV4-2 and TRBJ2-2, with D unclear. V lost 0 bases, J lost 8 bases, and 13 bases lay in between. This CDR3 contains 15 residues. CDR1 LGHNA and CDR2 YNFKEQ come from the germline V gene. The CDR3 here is CASSQESSRVGELFF. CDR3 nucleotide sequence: TGTGCCAGCAGCCAAGAATCGTCGCGAGTAGGGGAGCTGTTTTTT.

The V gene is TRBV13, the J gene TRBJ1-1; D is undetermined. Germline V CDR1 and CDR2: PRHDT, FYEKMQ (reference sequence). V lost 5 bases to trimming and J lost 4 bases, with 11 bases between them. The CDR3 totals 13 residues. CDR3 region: CASSLRGSTEAFF. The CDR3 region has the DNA TGTGCCAGCAGCCTACGAGGGAGCACTGAAGCTTTCTTT. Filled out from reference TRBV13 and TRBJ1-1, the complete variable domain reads AAGVIQSPRHLIKEKRETATLKCYPIPRHDTVYWYQQGPGQDPQFLISFYEKMQSDKGSIPDRFSAQQFSDYHSELNMSSLELGDSALYFCASSLRGSTEAFFGQGTRLTVV.

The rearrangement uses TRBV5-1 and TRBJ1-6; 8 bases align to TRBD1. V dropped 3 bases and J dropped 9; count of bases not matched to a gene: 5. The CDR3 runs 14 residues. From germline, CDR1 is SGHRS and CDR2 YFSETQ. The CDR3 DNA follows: TGCGCCAGCAGCTGGGGACAGGAGAGTTCACCCCTCCACTTT. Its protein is CASSWGQESSPLHF.

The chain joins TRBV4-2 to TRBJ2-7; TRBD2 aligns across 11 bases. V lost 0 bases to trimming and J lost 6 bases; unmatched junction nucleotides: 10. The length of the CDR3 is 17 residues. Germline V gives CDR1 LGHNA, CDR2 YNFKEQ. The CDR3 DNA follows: TGTGCCAGCAGCCAAGATCCCGCTATAGCGGGGGGGCGCGAGCAGTACTTC. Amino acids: CASSQDPAIAGGREQYF.

The CDR3 region has the DNA TGTGCCAGCAGCTTAAGGACAGCGCCTTACAATGAGCAGTTCTTC. Translated, it gives CASSLRTAPYNEQFF. This rearrangement joins TRBV7-2 to TRBJ2-1; D is possibly TRBD1 (6 bases). Germline CDR1 SGHTA, CDR2 FQGNSA. With 2 bases removed from V and 4 bases from J, the gap between germline ends came to 12 bases. The CDR3 length is 15 residues. The full variable domain, with the rest looked up from reference TRBV7-2 and TRBJ2-1, is GAGVSQSPSNKVTEKGKDVELRCDPISGHTALYWYRQSLGQGLEFLIYFQGNSAPDKSGLPSDRFSAERTGGSVSTLTIQRTQQEDSAVYLCASSLRTAPYNEQFFGPGTRLTVL.

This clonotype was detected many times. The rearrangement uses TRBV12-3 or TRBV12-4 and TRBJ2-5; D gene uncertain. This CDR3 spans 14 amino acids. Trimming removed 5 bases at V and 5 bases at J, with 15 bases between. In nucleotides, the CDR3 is TGTGCCAGCAGTACCCTCGCAAGCGAGGAGACCCAGTACTTC. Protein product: CASSTLASEETQYF.

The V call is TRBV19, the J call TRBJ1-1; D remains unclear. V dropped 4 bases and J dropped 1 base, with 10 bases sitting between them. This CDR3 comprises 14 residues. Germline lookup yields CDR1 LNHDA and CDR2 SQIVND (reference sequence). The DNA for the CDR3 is TGTGCCAGTAGTACGTCCTGGGGGAACACTGAAGCTTTCTTT. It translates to CASSTSWGNTEAFF.

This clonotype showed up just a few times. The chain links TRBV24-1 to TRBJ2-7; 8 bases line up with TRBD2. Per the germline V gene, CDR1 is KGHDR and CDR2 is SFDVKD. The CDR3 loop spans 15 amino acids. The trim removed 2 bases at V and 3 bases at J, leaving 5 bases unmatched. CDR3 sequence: CATSDSHGGVYEQYF. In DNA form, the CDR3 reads TGTGCCACCAGTGATTCTCACGGGGGGGTCTACGAGCAGTACTTC.

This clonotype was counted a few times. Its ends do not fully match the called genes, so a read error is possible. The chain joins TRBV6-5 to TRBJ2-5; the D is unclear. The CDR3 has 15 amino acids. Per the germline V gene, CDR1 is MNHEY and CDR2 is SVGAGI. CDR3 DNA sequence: TGTGCCAGCAGCTACTCCACCCTAGAGCTGGGGACCCAGTACTTC. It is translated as CASSYSTLELGTQYF.

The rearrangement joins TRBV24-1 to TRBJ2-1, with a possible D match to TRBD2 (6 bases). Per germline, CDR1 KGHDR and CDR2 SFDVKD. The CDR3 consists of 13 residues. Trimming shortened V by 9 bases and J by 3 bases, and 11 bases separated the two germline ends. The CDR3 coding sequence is TGTGCCACCCGTGGGACTTTCTACAATGAGCAGTTCTTC. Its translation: CATRGTFYNEQFF.

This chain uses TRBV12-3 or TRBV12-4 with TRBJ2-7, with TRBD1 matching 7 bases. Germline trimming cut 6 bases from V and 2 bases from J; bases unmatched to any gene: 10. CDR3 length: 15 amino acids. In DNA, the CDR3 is TGTGCCAGCAGGAAACCCGGGACAGAAGCCTACGAGCAGTACTTC. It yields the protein CASRKPGTEAYEQYF.

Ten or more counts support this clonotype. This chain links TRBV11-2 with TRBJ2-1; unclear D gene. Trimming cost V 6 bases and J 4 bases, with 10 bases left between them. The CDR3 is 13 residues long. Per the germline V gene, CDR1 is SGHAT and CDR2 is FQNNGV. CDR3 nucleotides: TGTGCCAGCAGTCTCAGTACATACAATGAGCAGTTCTTC. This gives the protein CASSLSTYNEQFF.

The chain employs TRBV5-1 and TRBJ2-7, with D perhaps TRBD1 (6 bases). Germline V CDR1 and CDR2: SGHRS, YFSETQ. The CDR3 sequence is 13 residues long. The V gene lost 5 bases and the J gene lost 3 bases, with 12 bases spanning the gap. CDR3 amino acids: CASSATDSYEQYF. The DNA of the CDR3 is TGCGCCAGCAGTGCGACGGACAGCTACGAGCAGTACTTC.

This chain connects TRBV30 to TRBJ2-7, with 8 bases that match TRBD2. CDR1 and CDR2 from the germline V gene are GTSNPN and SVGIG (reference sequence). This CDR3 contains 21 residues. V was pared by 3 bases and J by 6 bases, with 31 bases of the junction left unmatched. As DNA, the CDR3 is TGTGCCTGGAGCAACTTGCCGACAGCGGGAGCGAGAAATACCTTTTGGGGCGAGCAGTACTTC. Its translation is CAWSNLPTAGARNTFWGEQYF.

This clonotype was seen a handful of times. Written as DNA, the CDR3 is TGTGCCACCAGTGATAGGCGGGGCTCCTACGAGCAGTACTTC. Its translation is CATSDRRGSYEQYF. The chain uses TRBV24-1 and TRBJ2-7, with D tentatively TRBD2 (6 bases). Germline lookup yields CDR1 KGHDR and CDR2 SFDVKD. This CDR3 comprises 14 residues. Trimming cost V 3 bases and J 0 bases, with 8 bases left between them.

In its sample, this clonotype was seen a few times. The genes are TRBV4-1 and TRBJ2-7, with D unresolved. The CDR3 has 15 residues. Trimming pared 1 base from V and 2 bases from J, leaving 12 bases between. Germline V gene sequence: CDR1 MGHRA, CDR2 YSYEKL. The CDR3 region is CASSQGEDPAYEQYF. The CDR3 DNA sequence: TGCGCCAGCAGCCAAGGAGAGGACCCGGCCTACGAGCAGTACTTC.

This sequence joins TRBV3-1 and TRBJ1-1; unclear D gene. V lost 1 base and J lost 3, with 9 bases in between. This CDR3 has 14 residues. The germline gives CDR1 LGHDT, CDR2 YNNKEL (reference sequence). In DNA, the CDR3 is TGTGCCAGCAGCCAAGTCCCAGCGGACACTGAAGCTTTCTTT. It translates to CASSQVPADTEAFF.

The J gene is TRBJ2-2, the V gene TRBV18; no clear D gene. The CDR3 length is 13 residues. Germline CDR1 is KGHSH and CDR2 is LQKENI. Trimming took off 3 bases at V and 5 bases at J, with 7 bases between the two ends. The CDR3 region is CASSPTQTGELFF. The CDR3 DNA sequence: TGTGCCAGCTCACCGACCCAGACCGGGGAGCTGTTTTTT.

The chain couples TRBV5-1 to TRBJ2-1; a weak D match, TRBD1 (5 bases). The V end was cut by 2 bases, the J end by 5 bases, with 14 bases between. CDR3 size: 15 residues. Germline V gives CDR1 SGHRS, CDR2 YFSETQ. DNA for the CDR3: TGCGCCAGCAGCTTCGACAGCCCAGGGCACAATGAGCAGTTCTTC. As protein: CASSFDSPGHNEQFF.